A single T cell receptor (beta chain) is shown here with its context. Its antigen is not known. The table came from immunoSEQ multiplex PCR; TCRdb's copy has only in-frame clones and leaves some out. The sample has roughly 25,000 clones, 85% seen once; the top ten hold 9.5% to 13%. This sample was included in a study of T cells in narcolepsy. The wider study: Patients with NT1 or NT2 and healthy control donors were enrolled.

Trimming removed 5 bases at V and 2 bases at J, with 14 bases between. Germline loops: CDR1 SGHTA, CDR2 FQGNSA. This CDR3 region has 15 residues. Study-level results: Comparing one patient's CSF and blood CD4+ clonotypes highlighted HCRT- and TRIB2-specific autoreactive clonotypes. Healthy controls reportedly lacked the autoreactive clonotypes serially found in patients' blood. In some patient and control memory CD4+ samples, autoreactive clones were absent.

The clonotype comes from a human donor in good health. Input material: memory (CD45RA-) CD4+ T cells from blood. The chain links TRBV7-2 to TRBJ2-3, with D perhaps TRBD1 (6 bases). CDR3 sequence (DNA): TGTGCCAGCAGCCCTCTGGGGGCCGCCACAGATACGCAGTATTTT. Its translation: CASSPLGAATDTQYF.